This T cell receptor (beta chain) was profiled in a study of T cells after posttransplantation cyclophosphamide. The assay was immunoSEQ multiplex PCR, and TCRdb's table has in-frame clones only and misses some. The table includes about 52,000 clones, approximately 94% detected once. Concerning this clone: Its antigen is currently unknown.

Study-wide points: After PTCy, TRB diversity resembled that of CNI/methotrexate controls. Tissue-infiltrating T cells from skin or gut overlapped little with blood T cells.

Germline CDR1 LNHDA, CDR2 SQIVND (reference sequence). Trimming removed 8 bases from V and 1 base from J, with 14 bases in between. The CDR3 totals 15 residues. The clonotype comes from a woman aged 25 to 45 in good health and a related stem cell transplant donor. The chain combines TRBV19 with TRBJ2-2; tentatively, D is TRBD2 (6 bases). Material for sequencing was PBMCs. The CDR3 nucleotides read TGTGCCAGTGCCAAGCGCGGGGTGAACACCGGGGAGCTGTTTTTT. This sequence encodes CASAKRGVNTGELFF.